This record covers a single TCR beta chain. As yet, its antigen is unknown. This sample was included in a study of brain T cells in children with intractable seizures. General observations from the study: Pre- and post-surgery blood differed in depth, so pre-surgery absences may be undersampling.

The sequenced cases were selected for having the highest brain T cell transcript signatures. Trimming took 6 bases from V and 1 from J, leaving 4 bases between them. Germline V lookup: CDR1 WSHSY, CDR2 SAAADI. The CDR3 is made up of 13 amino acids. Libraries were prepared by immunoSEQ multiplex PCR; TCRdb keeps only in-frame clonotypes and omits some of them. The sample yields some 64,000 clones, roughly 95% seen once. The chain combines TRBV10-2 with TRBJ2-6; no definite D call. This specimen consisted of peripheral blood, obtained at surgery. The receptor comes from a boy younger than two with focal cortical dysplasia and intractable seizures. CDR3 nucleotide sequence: TGCGCCAGCAGAGGGTCTGGGGCCAACGTCCTGACTTTC. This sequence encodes CASRGSGANVLTF.